This TCR beta chain was retrieved from a study of T cells expressing NK-cell markers. Study information: Seropositivity for HCMV was found in most of the eight sequenced donors, with one seronegative.

TCRdb reprocessed the 5' RACE reads, with one entry per CDR3 protein and no DNA. The listing contains about 390,000 distinct CDR3 sequences. The CDR3 contains 12 residues. The receptor's source is a woman between 50 and 59 years old in good health. Sequencing was done on a sample of blood T cells: a sorted CD56 or NKG2C T cell subset, CD4+ or CD8+ T cells, or bulk PBMC T cells (not recorded which). This chain links TRBV12-3 or TRBV12-4 with TRBJ2-7. The CDR3 is CASSLWGVEQYF.